The next 6 T cell receptor beta chains were all read from a single sample in a study of Graves' ophthalmopathy and Graves' hyperthyroidism. Scientists amplified the TCR beta CDR3 regions from RNA transcripts. Amplification began with first-round RT-PCR using HTBI primers, then second-round multiplex PCR was performed. Each CDR3 protein is one row after TCRdb ran MiXCR on the multiplex PCR reads. In the table there are roughly 1.1 million distinct CDR3 sequences, about 35% of which are singletons. What was sequenced was peripheral blood or thyroid tissue (not recorded which). The source of these receptors is an adult man with Graves' hyperthyroidism.

This rearrangement joins TRBV7-2 to TRBJ1-3; TRBD1 matches 10 bases. This CDR3 comprises 18 residues. The ends lost 1 base at V and 2 bases at J; junction bases unmatched: 8. Germline values: CDR1 SGHTA, CDR2 FQGNSA. The CDR3 reads CASSLGLGTGEAGNTIYF. As DNA, the CDR3 is TGTGCCAGCAGCTTAGGTCTAGGGACAGGGGAGGCTGGAAACACCATATATTTT.

This sequence joins TRBV7-2 and TRBJ1-2; D is unclear. The CDR3 consists of 11 residues. Germline V gives CDR1 SGHTA, CDR2 FQGNSA. The ends were cut back, 4 bases at V and 10 bases at J, with 10 bases in the middle. CDR3 sequence: CASSSPATYTF. CDR3 bases: TGTGCCAGCAGCTCCCCCGCCACCTACACCTTC. The full variable domain, completed using reference TRBV7-2 and TRBJ1-2, is GAGVSQSPSNKVTEKGKDVELRCDPISGHTALYWYRQSLGQGLEFLIYFQGNSAPDKSGLPSDRFSAERTGGSVSTLTIQRTQQEDSAVYLCASSSPATYTFGSGTRLTVV.

This clonotype was seen a few times. CDR3 coding DNA: TGTGCCAGCAGGGCGGACCCCTTTAGCAATCAGCCCCAGCATTTT. It is translated as CASRADPFSNQPQHF. The rearrangement uses TRBV6-1 and TRBJ1-5; no clear D gene. The CDR3 covers 15 residues. Germline-derived CDR1 and CDR2 are MNHNS and SASEGT. V was pared by 6 bases and J by 0 bases, with 12 bases between.

The V gene is TRBV19, the J gene TRBJ1-5; the D gene is possibly TRBD1 (5 bases). The CDR3 spans 14 residues. Trimming cost V 9 bases and J 4 bases, with 16 bases left between them. CDR1 is LNHDA, CDR2 SQIVND, per germline (reference sequence). The CDR3 DNA reads TGTGCCAGCAGTTTTCGGGGGGAGAATCAGCCCCAGCATTTT. Protein product: CASSFRGENQPQHF.

This clonotype was counted at least ten times. The chain is built from TRBV19 and TRBJ1-5; 7 bases are shared with TRBD1. CDR1 is LNHDA, CDR2 SQIVND, per germline (reference sequence). The CDR3 has 16 residues. The ends lost 6 bases at V and 1 base at J; junction bases unmatched: 9. The CDR3 protein is CASRIQGSRSNQPQHF. CDR3 sequence (DNA): TGTGCCAGTAGGATACAGGGGAGTAGGAGCAATCAGCCCCAGCATTTT.

As regards this clonotype: The junction and the germline gene differ at one end; a read error may be behind it. The CDR3 region has the DNA TGTGCCAGCAGGGGACGGGCCCGGAACACTGAGGCTTTCTTT. It specifies CASRGRARNTEAFF. The chain carries TRBV2 and TRBJ1-1; D may be TRBD1 (5 bases). Germline V CDR1 and CDR2: SNHLY, FYNNEI. CDR3 length: 14 residues.